The 20 T cell receptor beta chains given below trace back to one sample, sequenced in a study of T cells in Graves' hyperthyroidism and ophthalmopathy. The TCR beta CDR3 regions underwent amplification using RNA transcripts as the source. The primer set for the first-round RT-PCR of the TCR CDR3 was HTBI. TCRdb recomputed calls from the multiplex PCR reads with MiXCR, one row per CDR3 protein. The sample consists of about 560,000 distinct CDR3 sequences, 16% of them appearing once. The sample taken for sequencing was blood. Every receptor here comes from a woman aged 18-30 years with Graves' hyperthyroidism.

A few counts support this clonotype. The chain carries TRBV2 and TRBJ2-5; 10 bases are a match to TRBD2. Looked up from germline, CDR1 is SNHLY and CDR2 is FYNNEI. V shed 8 bases, J shed 5 bases, and the junction held 17 bases outside the gene matches. The CDR3 extends over 17 amino acids. The CDR3 loop is CASRKTDGLAGDETQYF. The DNA of the CDR3 is TGTGCCAGCCGAAAGACAGACGGGCTAGCGGGAGATGAGACCCAGTACTTC.

This clonotype was recorded many times. The chain uses TRBV12-3 or TRBV12-4 and TRBJ2-1, with 7 bases aligning to TRBD2. The trim removed 4 bases at V and 3 bases at J, leaving 12 bases unmatched. The CDR3 consists of 17 residues. The CDR3 spells CASSSPPGRPLYNEQFF. Written as DNA, the CDR3 is TGTGCCAGCAGTTCCCCCCCCGGGAGGCCACTCTACAATGAGCAGTTCTTC.

A few counts support this clonotype. The chain recombines TRBV28 with TRBJ2-2; no reliable D call. Germline V gene sequence: CDR1 MDHEN, CDR2 SYDVKM. The CDR3 consists of 15 residues. Trimming shortened V by 3 bases and J by 4 bases, and 12 bases separated the two germline ends. The CDR3 nucleotides are TGTGCCAGCAGTTTCCAGGCCGGACCCACCGGGGAGCTGTTTTTT. Translated, it gives CASSFQAGPTGELFF.

This clonotype was recorded a few times. The chain couples TRBV9 to TRBJ2-1, with D possibly matching TRBD1 (6 bases). CDR3 length equals 15 residues. The ends were cut back, 3 bases at V and 6 bases at J, with 16 bases in the middle. Per germline, CDR1 SGDLS and CDR2 YYNGEE. CDR3 nucleotide sequence: TGTGCCAGCAGCGAGGGGTGGGGGCCTCGCAATGAGCAGTTCTTC. It is translated as CASSEGWGPRNEQFF.

This clonotype occurred a few times. The rearrangement links TRBV20-1 to TRBJ2-1; 8 positions match TRBD1. This CDR3 is 15 amino acids long. V trimming: 1 base; J trimming: 7 bases; junction bases outside the gene matches: 9. Looked up from germline, CDR1 is DFQATT and CDR2 is SNEGSKA (reference sequence). CDR3 region: CSARGKGQGRNEQFF. The CDR3 bases are TGCAGTGCTAGAGGCAAAGGACAGGGTAGGAATGAGCAGTTCTTC.

This clonotype appeared a few times. CDR3 sequence: CASSRRINIQPQHF. In nucleotides, the CDR3 is TGCGCCAGCAGCCGCCGTATTAACATTCAGCCCCAGCATTTT. The chain has TRBV4-3 and TRBJ1-5; D is unresolved. Germline assignment: CDR1 LGHNA and CDR2 YSLEER. Trimming shortened V by 4 bases and J by 6 bases, and 13 bases separated the two germline ends. The CDR3 is made up of 14 amino acids.

The chain carries TRBV6-1 and TRBJ1-2; D is undetermined. The CDR3 has 13 amino acids. Germline V gives CDR1 MNHNS, CDR2 SASEGT. Deletions cut 7 bases from V and 8 bases from J, with 17 bases between. CDR3 sequence reads: CASTDHLSQGYTF. CDR3 in DNA: TGTGCCAGCACCGACCATCTCTCTCAGGGCTACACCTTC.

This clonotype was observed a handful of times. J is TRBJ1-1 and V is TRBV28, with D unresolved. Germline V CDR1 and CDR2: MDHEN, SYDVKM. CDR3 length: 11 residues. The V and J ends lost 5 bases and 10 bases respectively, with 11 bases between them. The CDR3 sequence is CASSTPLVAFF. The CDR3 nucleotides read TGTGCCAGCAGTACCCCCCTGGTAGCTTTCTTT.

The chain is built from TRBV27 and TRBJ2-3, with 7 bases that match TRBD2. The CDR3 is 15 amino acids. Trimming at V came to 6 bases and at J to 1 base, leaving 7 bases not matched to a gene. The germline CDR1 and CDR2 sequences are MNHEY and SMNVEV (reference sequence). The CDR3 reads CASRGRGYGTDTQYF. Here the CDR3 DNA reads TGTGCCAGCAGGGGGCGGGGGTACGGCACAGATACGCAGTATTTT.

The chain joins TRBV5-1 to TRBJ1-4; the D is unclear. The V gene's germline CDR1 is SGHRS and CDR2 YFSETQ. There are 16 residues in the CDR3. Trimming took off 1 base at V and 0 bases at J, with 10 bases between the two ends. The CDR3 DNA reads TGCGCCAGCAGCTTGCTTGGCACGCCAACTAATGAAAAACTGTTTTTT. This sequence encodes CASSLLGTPTNEKLFF.

Note on this clonotype: A much bigger clone sits one base away, suggesting this may be a read error. The chain combines TRBV24-1 with TRBJ1-1, with D unresolved. The CDR3 loop spans 16 amino acids. Germline loops: CDR1 KGHDR, CDR2 SFDVKD. V was cut by 2 bases and J by 4 bases, with 16 bases left in between. In DNA form, the CDR3 reads TGTGCCACCAGTGATTCGACGGCCAGTGAATTCACTGAAGCTTTCTTT. This gives the protein CATSDSTASEFTEAFF.

At least ten counts were recorded for this clonotype. The chain has TRBV6-2 or TRBV6-3 and TRBJ1-1, with D tentatively TRBD1 (5 bases). Germline V lookup: CDR1 MNHEY, CDR2 SVGEGT. The CDR3 extends over 15 amino acids. Trimming cost V 4 bases and J 2 bases, with 14 bases left between them. The CDR3 DNA reads as TGTGCCAGCAGTTCGCCGACAGCATCTAACACTGAAGCTTTCTTT. Translating it yields CASSSPTASNTEAFF.

This clonotype was seen many times. The chain has TRBV12-3 or TRBV12-4 and TRBJ2-1, with D perhaps matching TRBD1 (6 bases). CDR3 length: 14 residues. The germline V and J ends were trimmed by 2 bases and 10 bases, with 15 bases remaining between them. The DNA for the CDR3 is TGTGCCAGCAGTTTAATGTCAGGGGTTAGAGAGCAGTTCTTC. Encoded protein: CASSLMSGVREQFF.

This clonotype was picked up many times. V is TRBV7-9 and J is TRBJ2-7; D is perhaps TRBD1 (6 bases). CDR3 length: 15 residues. Germline-derived CDR1 and CDR2 are SEHNR and FQNEAQ (reference sequence). V gave up 4 bases and J gave up 2 bases, with 15 bases separating them. The CDR3 DNA reads TGTGCCAGCAGCTCAAAGGACAGTGTGGCCTACGAGCAGTACTTC. It translates to CASSSKDSVAYEQYF.

In its sample, this clonotype was seen many times. The V call is TRBV7-9, the J call TRBJ1-5; unclear D gene. Germline V gene lookup returns CDR1 SEHNR and CDR2 FQNEAQ (reference sequence). The CDR3 totals 13 residues. Trimming pared 4 bases from V and 2 bases from J, leaving 6 bases between. DNA of the CDR3: TGTGCCAGCAGCTCAGCGGGCAATCAGCCCCAGCATTTT. Encoded protein: CASSSAGNQPQHF.

The chain recombines TRBV20-1 with TRBJ2-3; TRBD1 matches at 12 bases. The CDR3 runs 17 residues. V was clipped by 0 bases and J by 5 bases; unmatched bases: 9. Per germline, CDR1 DFQATT and CDR2 SNEGSKA (reference sequence). The CDR3 is CSARDIPGQGAGDTQYF. The CDR3 region has the DNA TGCAGTGCTAGAGATATCCCGGGACAGGGGGCGGGAGATACGCAGTATTTT.

This clonotype came up a few times. The chain uses TRBV28 and TRBJ2-7; the match to TRBD1 covers 7 bases. The CDR3 sequence is 14 residues long. CDR1 and CDR2 from the germline V gene are MDHEN and SYDVKM. The J segment lost 2 bases and the V segment lost 3 bases, leaving 4 bases of the junction unmatched. CDR3 in DNA: TGTGCCAGCAGTTTGATCAGGGGGACCTACGAGCAGTACTTC. Protein product: CASSLIRGTYEQYF.

This clonotype came up many times. The chain carries TRBV7-2 and TRBJ1-4; no reliable D call. Germline V gene data show CDR1 as SGHTA and CDR2 as FQGNSA. Trimming left V 2 bases short and J 1 base short, with 8 bases between. The CDR3 runs 15 residues. The DNA of the CDR3 is TGTGCCAGCAGCTTAACGTGGGGAACTAATGAAAAACTGTTTTTT. It translates to CASSLTWGTNEKLFF.

The rearrangement uses TRBV20-1 and TRBJ2-1, with no clear D. The CDR3 contains 12 residues. The ends were cut back, 6 bases at V and 3 bases at J, with 9 bases in the middle. Germline assignment: CDR1 DFQATT and CDR2 SNEGSKA (reference sequence). Written as DNA, the CDR3 is TGCAGTGCCTTAACAAACTACAATGAGCAGTTCTTC. This sequence encodes CSALTNYNEQFF.

This clonotype was seen ten or more times. This sequence joins TRBV6-1 and TRBJ1-2, with 7 bases aligning to TRBD1. Trimming cost V 5 bases and J 6 bases; bases outside gene matches: 15. This CDR3 contains 16 residues. Germline lookup yields CDR1 MNHNS and CDR2 SASEGT. The CDR3 region has the DNA TGTGCCAGCAGTTATCAGCTAATCGACAGGGTAAATGGCTACACCTTC. Translation: CASSYQLIDRVNGYTF.